This T cell receptor (beta chain) is drawn from a study of CD8 T cells in ankylosing spondylitis. Study-level points and caveats: Ankylosing spondylitis blood appeared to carry a characteristic TCR beta motif of eight or nine highly homologous variants. It was reported that disease-linked clones were significantly enriched in matched ankylosing spondylitis synovial fluid.

V gave up 4 bases and J gave up 8 bases; unmatched junction bases: 8. The CDR3 extends over 15 amino acids. Germline V gene sequence: CDR1 SGHRS, CDR2 YFSETQ. This clonotype was picked up a small number of times. The antigen remains undetermined. Via MiXCR, TCRdb re-called the 5' RACE reads, giving one row per CDR3 protein. The sample carries about 800,000 distinct CDR3 sequences, 10% to 15% recorded once. Sequenced material: blood, either unsorted or a sorted T cell fraction (not recorded which). The sequence came from a male donor with ankylosing spondylitis. This sequence joins TRBV5-1 and TRBJ2-1; 11 bases are a match to TRBD2. The CDR3 loop reads CASSISGRAEYEQFF. Written as DNA, the CDR3 is TGCGCCAGCAGCATTAGCGGGAGGGCCGAGTATGAGCAGTTCTTC.